Described below is a single T cell receptor beta chain sequence and its context. Its antigen remains undetermined. Per-base quality was not reported, and no clone a single base away is much larger than it. TCRbeta CDR3 regions were amplified from genomic DNA by means of the immunoSEQ Assay, a bias-controlled multiplex PCR. On the study's bioinformatics: Nucleated cell counts per sample were estimated from amplification of reference gene primers within the assay. To quantify the absolute abundance of each unique TCRbeta CDR3 rearrangement, sequence reads were collapsed and filtered. Productive Simpson clonality was computed per sample as the square root of Simpson's diversity index over productive rearrangements. Here the immuneACCESS table is served through TCRdb, limited to in-frame sequences with V and J called. Missing clones are a known gap in these copies; in checked studies unresolved V genes cover under half, and the rest lacks a known reason. V, J and clone size were drawn from that table, and D and trimming were deduced from the DNA. For this sample there are more than 300,000 clones; about 88% appear just once. The ten biggest clones cover about 1.2% of the sample.

Including the terminal cysteine and phenylalanine, the CDR3 comprises 15 residues. The retained sequence is limited to the CDR3, 45 bases, with the frame set at the first base. V gives up 3 bases and J gives up 7 bases, and the segment between their germline ends measures 16 bases. CDR1 LNHDA and CDR2 SQIVND were looked up in the germline V gene (reference sequence). Participants in the prospective study were aged roughly 18 to 100 years, lived in some 24 United States geographic areas, and enrolled through a virtual design. To assign participants to cohorts, the prospective study relied on clinical history that participants themselves reported in a screening survey and a study questionnaire. Recovered participants in ImmuneRACE Cohort 3 were defined as having two consecutive negative NP/OP PCR tests, clearance from a healthcare professional, or resolution of symptoms. Each participant in the prospective study had whole blood, serum and a nasopharyngeal or oropharyngeal swab collected by mobile phlebotomists. Participants in the prospective study had the option to provide additional blood draws and questionnaires over a 2-month period. Prospective study blood samples were shipped either frozen or at room temperature before DNA extraction.

The data were taken from a study of blood T cell repertoires in COVID-19 (dated by TCRdb to the early 2020s). For the wider study: Samples covering the acute and convalescent phases of COVID-19 were provided by collaborators in the United States, Italy and Spain. The sample metadata nearly always contained a de-identified subject ID, COVID-19 status, age in years and sex. The dataset comprised deeply sampled blood TCRbeta repertoires from subjects exposed to, actively infected with, or recovered from COVID-19. The repertoires were released in a freely available public database intended as a resource for research on the immune response to SARS-CoV-2. Samples came from the ongoing ImmuneRACE study (first 160 participants) plus 1,254 subjects from 6 global collaborators. HLA class I and class II types, where available, came from metadata supplied by the sample provider rather than from assay-based typing. The prospective study material was composed of cDNA or gDNA derived from T cells, B-cell-depleted T cells, or PBMCs. The research as a whole found: How much clinical and demographic metadata was included differed by source and by participant, and the metadata was provided uncurated.

The chain joins TRBV19 to TRBJ1-5; matching of 5 bases hints at TRBD1 as the D gene. The origin of this receptor is a woman under 30 who had recovered from COVID-19. The sample consisted of PBMCs or T cells enriched from blood (not recorded which). The CDR3 here reads CASSIFSRGGQPQHF. The sequenced DNA: TGTGCCAGTAGTATCTTCTCCCGGGGGGGGCAGCCCCAGCATTTT.